The 30 T cell receptor beta chains listed next were all sequenced from one sample in a study of blood T cell repertoires in COVID-19. The method was immunoSEQ multiplex PCR; TCRdb's version includes in-frame clones alone and lacks a portion of them. The sample has some 42,000 clones; 75% to 80% are singletons. Source material: peripheral blood. These receptors all stem from a woman in her 70s with acute or convalescent COVID-19.

Written as DNA, the CDR3 is TGTGCCAGCGACGCAGGGGTTCGTGGGGCCAACGTCCTGACTTTC. This gives the protein CASDAGVRGANVLTF. J is TRBJ2-6 and V is TRBV18; D may be TRBD1 (6 bases). CDR1 is KGHSH, CDR2 LQKENI, per germline. This CDR3 has 15 amino acids. V was cut by 8 bases and J by 3 bases, with 14 bases left in between.

The V call is TRBV6-1, the J call TRBJ1-1, with D unresolved. V dropped 5 bases and J dropped 1 base, with 8 bases sitting between them. Germline V CDR1 and CDR2: MNHNS, SASEGT. This CDR3 region has 13 residues. The CDR3 loop reads CASSSRWNTEAFF. In DNA, the CDR3 is TGTGCCAGCAGTTCGAGATGGAACACTGAAGCTTTCTTT.

This clone was observed once. V and J are TRBV6-2 or TRBV6-3 and TRBJ1-2; 8 nucleotides line up with TRBD1. The germline V gene encodes CDR1 MNHEY and CDR2 SVGEGT. The CDR3 spans 20 residues. J gave up 4 bases and V 5 bases, and 24 bases lay outside the gene matches. The CDR3 here is CASSIPRRQGLRPRLYGYTF. The CDR3 region has the DNA TGTGCCAGCAGTATCCCGCGCCGACAGGGGTTGAGGCCCAGACTCTATGGCTACACCTTC.

This chain connects TRBV4-3 to TRBJ2-3; a weak D match, TRBD2 (5 bases). Germline CDR1 reads LGHNA; CDR2 reads YSLEER. V was clipped by 0 bases and J by 5 bases, with 15 bases between them. The CDR3 extends over 16 amino acids. The CDR3 coding sequence is TGCGCCAGCAGCCAAGAACGAGATCCTGAGGGAGATACGCAGTATTTT. Translating gives CASSQERDPEGDTQYF.

This sequence joins TRBV6-5 and TRBJ1-2; weak D call: TRBD1 (5 bases). The V end was cut by 6 bases, the J end by 7 bases, with 12 bases between. This CDR3 contains 12 residues. The germline V gene has CDR1 MNHEY and CDR2 SVGAGI. The CDR3 nucleotides read TGTGCCAGCAGGACGGGGGATTTTGGCTACACCTTC. It codes for CASRTGDFGYTF.

This chain links TRBV7-9 with TRBJ2-3; 11 bases map to TRBD2. The germline V gene has CDR1 SEHNR and CDR2 FQNEAQ (reference sequence). CDR3 size: 14 residues. Trimming at V came to 6 bases and at J to 4 bases, leaving 3 bases not matched to a gene. Here the CDR3 DNA reads TGTGCCAGCAGTCTTAGCGGGGGGGCAGATACGCAGTATTTT. Protein product: CASSLSGGADTQYF.

The sample holds a few counts of this clone. Different DNA sequences within this sample yield the same CDR3. The CDR3 spells CASSYGTGTYEQYF. CDR3 DNA: TGTGCCAGCAGTTACGGGACAGGGACCTACGAGCAGTACTTC. J is TRBJ2-7 and V is TRBV6-5; 9 positions match TRBD1. This CDR3 is built from 14 residues. Trimming took 2 bases from V and 2 from J; bases not matched to a gene: 1. The V gene's germline CDR1 is MNHEY and CDR2 SVGAGI.

V is TRBV3-1 (or the pseudogene TRBV3-2) and J is TRBJ1-3; maybe TRBD1 (6 bases). The CDR3 extends over 17 amino acids. From germline, CDR1 is LGHDT and CDR2 YNNKEL (reference sequence). Trimming stripped 4 bases from V and 0 bases from J, with 16 bases between. This CDR3 reads CASSRRTGISSGNTIYF. The DNA of the CDR3 is TGTGCCAGCAGCCGGCGAACAGGGATCTCCTCTGGAAACACCATATATTTT.

This clone appeared a few times. The chain combines TRBV7-2 with TRBJ2-7; 7 nucleotides match TRBD1. This CDR3 is 11 amino acids long. Germline V gene sequence: CDR1 SGHTA, CDR2 FQGNSA. V was clipped by 1 base and J by 11 bases; unmatched bases: 2. The CDR3 spells CASSLEGTEYF. The DNA of the CDR3 is TGTGCCAGCAGCTTAGAGGGGACAGAGTACTTC. Variable domain in full (rest from reference TRBV7-2 and TRBJ2-7): GAGVSQSPSNKVTEKGKDVELRCDPISGHTALYWYRQSLGQGLEFLIYFQGNSAPDKSGLPSDRFSAERTGGSVSTLTIQRTQQEDSAVYLCASSLEGTEYFGPGTRLTVT.

CDR3 nucleotide sequence: TGTGCCAGCAGCCTACAGGGGAGCTATGGCTACACCTTC. It yields the protein CASSLQGSYGYTF. The V and J genes are TRBV11-2 and TRBJ1-2, with TRBD1 identical over 7 bases. Trimming cost V 5 bases and J 4 bases; bases outside gene matches: 4. CDR1 and CDR2 (germline): SGHAT, FQNNGV. The CDR3 loop spans 13 amino acids.

This clone was detected only once. This chain connects TRBV6-2 or TRBV6-3 to TRBJ2-3; TRBD2 matches 9 bases. The CDR3 extends over 18 amino acids. Germline V gives CDR1 MNHEY, CDR2 SVGEGT. The V segment lost 6 bases and the J segment 1 base; nucleotides outside the gene matches: 14. The CDR3, as DNA: TGTGCCAGCAGACCTATAATTTTGCGGGGGGGAGGCACAGATACGCAGTATTTT. Translating it yields CASRPIILRGGGTDTQYF.

This clone has just one count. The DNA for the CDR3 is TGTGCCTGGCGGGGTTATAGCAATCAGCCCCAGCATTTT. Translation: CAWRGYSNQPQHF. This chain links TRBV30 with TRBJ1-5, with D uncertain. CDR1 is GTSNPN, CDR2 SVGIG, per germline (reference sequence). Trimming left V 5 bases short and J 0 bases short, with 8 bases between. This CDR3 spans 13 amino acids.

This clone has just one count. The gene calls are TRBV28 and TRBJ1-1, with D possibly TRBD1 on 5 matching bases. The CDR3 contains 14 residues. Trimming cost V 3 bases and J 6 bases, with 14 bases left between them. Looked up from germline, CDR1 is MDHEN and CDR2 is SYDVKM. CDR3 DNA sequence: TGTGCCAGCAGTTTTCCCCACAGGTTGCCTGAAGCTTTCTTT. Amino acid sequence: CASSFPHRLPEAFF.

CDR3 coding DNA: TGTGCCAGCAGCGATAGGACTAGCGGGGGCCCACCCTACGAGCAGTACTTC. Protein: CASSDRTSGGPPYEQYF. This chain uses TRBV11-2 with TRBJ2-7; TRBD2 agrees at 13 bases. CDR1 is SGHAT and CDR2 is FQNNGV in the germline V gene. The junction had 9 bases not matched to a gene; V was cut back by 5 bases and J by 2 bases. The CDR3 has 17 amino acids.

The rearrangement links TRBV7-9 to TRBJ1-1; TRBD1 agrees at 7 bases. The CDR3 runs to 15 residues. CDR1 and CDR2 from the germline V gene are SEHNR and FQNEAQ (reference sequence). The V segment lost 6 bases and the J segment 3 bases; nucleotides outside the gene matches: 10. This chain's CDR3 is CASRPTGIGYTEAFF. The CDR3 nucleotides read TGTGCCAGCAGACCGACAGGGATCGGGTACACTGAAGCTTTCTTT.

This chain uses TRBV5-1 with TRBJ1-6; the D gene is possibly TRBD1 (6 bases). Germline CDR1 reads SGHRS; CDR2 reads YFSETQ. The CDR3 loop spans 15 amino acids. Trimming took off 4 bases at V and 9 bases at J, with 17 bases between the two ends. Here the CDR3 reads CASSQGQGRSSPLHF. The CDR3 nucleotides read TGCGCCAGCAGCCAAGGGCAGGGGCGGAGTTCACCCCTCCACTTT. Complete variable domain (other parts from reference TRBV5-1 and TRBJ1-6): KAGVTQTPRYLIKTRGQQVTLSCSPISGHRSVSWYQQTPGQGLQFLFEYFSETQRNKGNFPGRFSGRQFSNSRSEMNVSTLELGDSALYLCASSQGQGRSSPLHFGNGTRLTVT.

The chain recombines TRBV2 with TRBJ1-1; D call uncertain. Trimming took off 6 bases at V and 8 bases at J, with 10 bases between the two ends. This CDR3 spans 11 amino acids. Germline-derived CDR1 and CDR2 are SNHLY and FYNNEI. CDR3 nucleotide sequence: TGTGCCAGCAGGGGCATTGGAGAAGCTTTCTTT. It translates to CASRGIGEAFF.

The chain joins TRBV30 to TRBJ2-7; D is ambiguous. V lost 1 base to trimming and J lost 2 bases, with 6 bases between them. Germline V gives CDR1 GTSNPN, CDR2 SVGIG (reference sequence). The CDR3 has 12 amino acids. CDR3 amino acids: CAWSGPTYEQYF. The CDR3 nucleotides read TGTGCCTGGAGTGGGCCCACCTACGAGCAGTACTTC.

This chain links TRBV5-1 with TRBJ2-3; perhaps TRBD1 as D (6 bases). The germline CDR1 and CDR2 sequences are SGHRS and YFSETQ. This CDR3 spans 16 amino acids. Trimming took off 4 bases at V and 0 bases at J, with 15 bases between the two ends. Here the CDR3 DNA reads TGCGCCAGCAGCCCAGGACAGTCTTCTAGCACAGATACGCAGTATTTT. Translation gives CASSPGQSSSTDTQYF. The variable domain in full, completed from reference TRBV5-1 and TRBJ2-3, reads KAGVTQTPRYLIKTRGQQVTLSCSPISGHRSVSWYQQTPGQGLQFLFEYFSETQRNKGNFPGRFSGRQFSNSRSEMNVSTLELGDSALYLCASSPGQSSSTDTQYFGPGTRLTVL.

Of note for this clone: One end of the junction varies from germline; a read error may be responsible. The gene calls are TRBV14 and TRBJ2-7; D ambiguous. The germline gives CDR1 SGHDN, CDR2 FVKESK. This CDR3 comprises 13 residues. The CDR3 loop reads CASSQELSSLPIF. CDR3 coding DNA: TGTGCCAGCAGCCAAGAGTTAAGTAGCCTTCCGATCTTC.

CDR3 protein: CAISRDRGGELFF. DNA of the CDR3: TGTGCCATCAGTCGGGACAGAGGCGGGGAGCTGTTTTTT. J is TRBJ2-2 and V is TRBV10-3; 7 positions match TRBD1. The CDR3 extends over 13 amino acids. Germline trimming cut 5 bases from V and 7 bases from J; bases unmatched to any gene: 4. The V gene's germline CDR1 is ENHRY and CDR2 SYGVKD.

The V call is TRBV4-3, the J call TRBJ1-2; 9 positions agree with TRBD1. The germline CDR1 and CDR2 sequences are LGHNA and YSLEER. V was clipped by 6 bases and J by 3 bases; unmatched bases: 8. The CDR3 contains 15 residues. The CDR3 here is CASSHNRGLDYGYTF. The CDR3 DNA reads as TGCGCCAGCAGTCACAACAGGGGGCTCGACTATGGCTACACCTTC.

CDR3 DNA: TGTGCCAGTAGTATCACGGGGAACACTGAAGCTTTCTTT. Translation: CASSITGNTEAFF. The chain joins TRBV19 to TRBJ1-1; no firm D call. The CDR3 is 13 amino acids. V gave up 3 bases and J gave up 1 base, with 6 bases separating them. CDR1 is LNHDA, CDR2 SQIVND, per germline (reference sequence). The full variable domain, with the rest looked up from reference TRBV19 and TRBJ1-1, is DGGITQSPKYLFRKEGQNVTLSCEQNLNHDAMYWYRQDPGQGLRLIYYSQIVNDFQKGDIAEGYSVSREKKESFPLTVTSAQKNPTAFYLCASSITGNTEAFFGQGTRLTVV.

The chain joins TRBV18 to TRBJ1-5, with TRBD1 identical over 8 bases. V was clipped by 3 bases and J by 5 bases; unmatched bases: 6. This CDR3 region has 15 residues. Germline loops: CDR1 KGHSH, CDR2 LQKENI. CDR3 residues: CASSPPDRAHQPQHF. DNA for the CDR3: TGTGCCAGCTCACCTCCGGACAGGGCCCATCAGCCCCAGCATTTT.

The sample holds one count of this clone. The chain couples TRBV4-3 to TRBJ2-1, with 9 bases aligning to TRBD2. V shed 0 bases, J shed 2 bases, and the junction held 2 bases outside the gene matches. The CDR3 consists of 16 residues. Germline values: CDR1 LGHNA, CDR2 YSLEER. The DNA for the CDR3 is TGCGCCAGCAGCCAAGAAGGCGGGGGGGCCTACAATGAGCAGTTCTTC. Translated: CASSQEGGGAYNEQFF.

V is TRBV5-1 and J is TRBJ1-4; 7 nucleotides line up with TRBD1. The V segment lost 4 bases and the J segment 4 bases; nucleotides outside the gene matches: 10. Per germline, CDR1 SGHRS and CDR2 YFSETQ. The CDR3 has 16 amino acids. As DNA, the CDR3 is TGCGCCAGCAGCCTGCGGGACAGCTCGATTAATGAAAAACTGTTTTTT. This translates into CASSLRDSSINEKLFF.

The chain is built from TRBV4-2 and TRBJ2-5, with D maybe TRBD1 (6 bases). The length of the CDR3 is 15 residues. V was pared by 3 bases and J by 5 bases, with 16 bases between. CDR1 is LGHNA and CDR2 is YNFKEQ in the germline V gene. CDR3 amino acids: CASSQAHGGQETQYF. The CDR3, as DNA: TGTGCCAGCAGCCAGGCCCATGGGGGCCAGGAGACCCAGTACTTC.

This clone was observed a few times. The J gene is TRBJ2-4, the V gene TRBV2, with 8 positions matching TRBD2. The ends lost 6 bases at V and 0 bases at J; junction bases unmatched: 16. Looked up from germline, CDR1 is SNHLY and CDR2 is FYNNEI. The CDR3 loop spans 19 amino acids. CDR3 bases: TGTGCCAGCAGGGAAACTAGCGGATTAGCCACCTTAGCCAAAAACATTCAGTACTTC. Protein product: CASRETSGLATLAKNIQYF. Using reference TRBV2 and TRBJ2-4 for the parts outside the CDR3, the full variable domain is EPEVTQTPSHQVTQMGQEVILRCVPISNHLYFYWYRQILGQKVEFLVSFYNNEISEKSEIFDDQFSVERPDGSNFTLKIRSTKLEDSAMYFCASRETSGLATLAKNIQYFGAGTRLSVL.

V gene TRBV25-1 combines with J gene TRBJ2-1; D uncertain. Per germline, CDR1 MGHDK and CDR2 SYGVNS. V was pared by 3 bases and J by 10 bases, with 7 bases between. The CDR3 spans 11 residues. In nucleotides, the CDR3 is TGTGCCAGCAGTGACACTACGGAGCAGTTCTTC. It encodes CASSDTTEQFF.

This chain joins TRBV3-1 (or the pseudogene TRBV3-2) and TRBJ2-7; the D gene is possibly TRBD1 (7 bases). The germline V gene has CDR1 LGHDT and CDR2 YNNKEL (reference sequence). CDR3 length: 15 residues. With 0 bases removed from V and 7 bases from J, the gap between germline ends came to 16 bases. In nucleotides, the CDR3 is TGTGCCAGCAGCCAAGACAGGGGGGTCCCCCGGGAGCAGTACTTC. Translation gives CASSQDRGVPREQYF.